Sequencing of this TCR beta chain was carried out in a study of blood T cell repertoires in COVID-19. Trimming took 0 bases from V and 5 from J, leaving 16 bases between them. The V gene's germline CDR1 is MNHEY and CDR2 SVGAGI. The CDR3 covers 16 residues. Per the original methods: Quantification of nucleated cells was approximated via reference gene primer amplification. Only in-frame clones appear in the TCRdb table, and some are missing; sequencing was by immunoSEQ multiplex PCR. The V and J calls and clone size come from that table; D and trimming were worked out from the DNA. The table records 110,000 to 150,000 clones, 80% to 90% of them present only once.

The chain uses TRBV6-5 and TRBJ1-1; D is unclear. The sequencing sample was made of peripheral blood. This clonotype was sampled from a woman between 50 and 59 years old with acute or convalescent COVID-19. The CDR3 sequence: CASSYSASGGDTEAFF. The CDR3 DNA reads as TGTGCCAGCAGTTACTCGGCTTCGGGAGGTGATACTGAAGCTTTCTTT.